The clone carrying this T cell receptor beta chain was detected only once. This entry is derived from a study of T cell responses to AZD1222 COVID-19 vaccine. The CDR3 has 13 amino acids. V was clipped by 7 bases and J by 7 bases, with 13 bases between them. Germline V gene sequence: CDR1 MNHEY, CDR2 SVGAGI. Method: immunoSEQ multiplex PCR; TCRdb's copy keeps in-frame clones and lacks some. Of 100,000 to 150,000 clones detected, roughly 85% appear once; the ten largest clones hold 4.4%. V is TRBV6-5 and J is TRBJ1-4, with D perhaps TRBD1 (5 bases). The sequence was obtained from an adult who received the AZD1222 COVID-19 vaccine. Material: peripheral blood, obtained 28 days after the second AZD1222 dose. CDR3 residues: CASTRDAAEKLFF. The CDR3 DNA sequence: TGTGCCAGCACCCGGGACGCGGCTGAAAAACTGTTTTTT.